The 25 T cell receptor beta chains reported below all come from one sample, sequenced in a study of T-cell reconstitution after alpha-beta-depleted transplantation in children. Preparation of the TCRbeta library used unique molecular identifiers. Using its own MiXCR run on the PCR reads, TCRdb lists one record per CDR3 protein. The sample has 600,000 to 700,000 distinct CDR3 sequences, roughly 17% seen once; the top ten hold approximately 1%. This material consisted of PBMCs from the stem cell graft donor, taken from the stem cell graft. These receptors originate from a human donor who donated a stem cell graft to a child with acute myeloid leukemia.

This clonotype was observed many times. This sequence joins TRBV6-1 and TRBJ2-1; 8 nucleotides align to TRBD2. The CDR3 extends over 14 amino acids. Germline V gene data show CDR1 as MNHNS and CDR2 as SASEGT. J was trimmed by 6 bases and V by 0 bases; bases with no gene match: 1. The CDR3 nucleotides are TGTGCCAGCAGTGAAGCGGGGACTAGCAATGAGCAGTTCTTC. Translating gives CASSEAGTSNEQFF.

This clonotype came up many times. The J gene is TRBJ1-2, the V gene TRBV6-5; no clear D gene. Germline CDR1 MNHEY, CDR2 SVGAGI. This CDR3 is built from 15 residues. The V end was cut by 0 bases, the J end by 4 bases, with 12 bases between. The CDR3 is CASSYSSGGFYGYTF. CDR3 nucleotides: TGTGCCAGCAGTTACTCTTCAGGAGGGTTCTATGGCTACACCTTC.

The CDR3 nucleotides read TGCGCCAGCAGCCAAGTTCGGACTAGCGGGGGCCCGCAACCTTACAATGAGCAGTTCTTC. Its protein product is CASSQVRTSGGPQPYNEQFF. This sequence joins TRBV4-3 and TRBJ2-1; 13 bases match TRBD2. Looked up from germline, CDR1 is LGHNA and CDR2 is YSLEER. Unmatched junction bases numbered 13, after V lost 1 base and J lost 4 bases. The CDR3 is 20 amino acids.

The CDR3 DNA is TGCGCCAGCAGCTTCCCCTCCCGGTCAGGAGAGACCCAGTACTTC. Translated: CASSFPSRSGETQYF. V and J are TRBV5-1 and TRBJ2-5; D uncertain. Germline values: CDR1 SGHRS, CDR2 YFSETQ. V dropped 2 bases and J dropped 4 bases, with 15 bases sitting between them. This CDR3 region has 15 residues.

This clonotype was picked up a small number of times. The rearrangement links TRBV7-2 to TRBJ2-7; tentatively, D is TRBD2 (7 bases). Trimming took 2 bases from V and 7 from J, leaving 15 bases between them. Germline loops: CDR1 SGHTA, CDR2 FQGNSA. The CDR3 extends over 14 amino acids. Here the CDR3 DNA reads TGTGCCAGCAGCTTAAACGGGGGGCCGGGGGAGCAGTACTTC. Its translation: CASSLNGGPGEQYF.

This clonotype was picked up one time. The chain is built from TRBV11-2 and TRBJ1-1; tentative D call: TRBD1 (5 bases). The length of the CDR3 is 12 residues. From germline, CDR1 is SGHAT and CDR2 FQNNGV. Trimming cost V 5 bases and J 4 bases, with 8 bases left between them. CDR3 sequence reads: CASSRDLTEAFF. DNA of the CDR3: TGTGCCAGCAGCCGGGACCTCACTGAAGCTTTCTTT. Filled out from reference TRBV11-2 and TRBJ1-1, the complete variable domain reads EAGVAQSPRYKIIEKRQSVAFWCNPISGHATLYWYQQILGQGPKLLIQFQNNGVVDDSQLPKDRFSAERLKGVDSTLKIQPAKLEDSAVYLCASSRDLTEAFFGQGTRLTVV.

This clonotype was recorded at least ten times. This chain links TRBV7-2 with TRBJ2-5; 7 nucleotides line up with TRBD2. V shed 5 bases and J 1 base; nucleotides not matched to a gene: 7. Germline CDR1 SGHTA, CDR2 FQGNSA. The CDR3 totals 15 residues. The CDR3 nucleotides read TGTGCCAGCAGCCGTCGGGCTAGCGGCCAAGAGACCCAGTACTTC. Protein product: CASSRRASGQETQYF. Supplemented by reference TRBV7-2 and TRBJ2-5, the full variable domain reads GAGVSQSPSNKVTEKGKDVELRCDPISGHTALYWYRQSLGQGLEFLIYFQGNSAPDKSGLPSDRFSAERTGGSVSTLTIQRTQQEDSAVYLCASSRRASGQETQYFGPGTRLLVL.

This clonotype was seen only a few times. This sequence joins TRBV4-1 and TRBJ1-2, with D perhaps TRBD1 (5 bases). This CDR3 has 14 residues. The V end was cut by 0 bases, the J end by 2 bases, with 7 bases between. CDR1 is MGHRA and CDR2 is YSYEKL in the germline V gene. As DNA, the CDR3 is TGCGCCAGCAGCCAAGATCGACAGAACTATGGCTACACCTTC. Amino acid sequence: CASSQDRQNYGYTF.

The rearrangement joins TRBV9 to TRBJ1-6; no reliable D call. Germline CDR1 reads SGDLS; CDR2 reads YYNGEE. V lost 0 bases and J 0 bases, leaving 7 bases between the germline ends. The CDR3 spans 16 residues. CDR3 sequence (DNA): TGTGCCAGCAGCGTAGGAGGAAACTCCTATAATTCACCCCTCCACTTT. Encoded protein: CASSVGGNSYNSPLHF. Full variable domain (missing parts from reference TRBV9 and TRBJ1-6): DSGVTQTPKHLITATGQRVTLRCSPRSGDLSVYWYQQSLDQGLQFLIQYYNGEERAKGNILERFSAQQFPDLHSELNLSSLELGDSALYFCASSVGGNSYNSPLHFGNGTRLTVT.

In this sample, this clonotype turned up many times. The chain joins TRBV10-3 to TRBJ2-3; D is undetermined. Germline-derived CDR1 and CDR2 are ENHRY and SYGVKD. The CDR3 extends over 16 amino acids. V lost 0 bases to trimming and J lost 3 bases, with 13 bases between them. CDR3 nucleotides: TGTGCCATCAGTGAGTCGTCAGCCTCTGGAACAGATACGCAGTATTTT. It specifies CAISESSASGTDTQYF.

This clonotype appeared a few times. This rearrangement joins TRBV24-1 to TRBJ2-1; D unclear. The CDR3 runs 12 residues. Germline V gene lookup returns CDR1 KGHDR and CDR2 SFDVKD. Trimming pared 6 bases from V and 8 bases from J, leaving 10 bases between. CDR3 region: CATSLGVDEQFF. CDR3 nucleotide sequence: TGTGCCACCAGTCTTGGGGTGGATGAGCAGTTCTTC.

This clonotype was seen a few times. V is TRBV6-2 or TRBV6-3 and J is TRBJ2-6; a possible D gene is TRBD1 (6 bases). In germline, CDR1 is MNHEY, CDR2 SVGEGT. V was clipped by 2 bases and J by 4 bases, with 12 bases between them. This CDR3 region has 16 residues. The CDR3 nucleotides are TGTGCCAGCAGTTACCACGTAGGGACAGGGGCCAACGTCCTGACTTTC. It encodes CASSYHVGTGANVLTF.

V usage is TRBV5-5 and J usage is TRBJ2-7, with TRBD2 as a possible D gene (5 bases). Germline values: CDR1 SGHKS, CDR2 YYEKEE (reference sequence). This CDR3 spans 15 amino acids. Trimming took 4 bases from V and 1 from J, leaving 15 bases between them. The CDR3 reads CASSPGLDSSYEQYV. DNA of the CDR3: TGTGCCAGCAGCCCTGGACTGGACTCATCCTACGAGCAGTACGTC.

This clonotype appeared a few times. V gene TRBV20-1 combines with J gene TRBJ2-5; 8 positions agree with TRBD1. With V trimmed by 0 bases and J by 2 bases, 5 bases remained unmatched. Germline V gene data show CDR1 as DFQATT and CDR2 as SNEGSKA (reference sequence). This CDR3 comprises 15 residues. CDR3 residues: CSARDPGQGQETQYF. In DNA form, the CDR3 reads TGCAGTGCTAGAGATCCCGGACAGGGACAAGAGACCCAGTACTTC.

This clonotype was seen repeatedly, ten times or more. The chain has TRBV12-3 or TRBV12-4 and TRBJ2-3, with D uncertain. The CDR3 has 11 amino acids. V was cut by 5 bases and J by 6 bases, with 6 bases left in between. The CDR3 region has the DNA TGTGCCAGCAGTGCCGTGGATACGCAGTATTTT. Its protein product is CASSAVDTQYF.

There are a few counts of this clonotype. The chain links TRBV7-2 to TRBJ2-7; TRBD2 agrees at 11 bases. The junction had 4 bases not matched to a gene; V was cut back by 5 bases and J by 1 base. Germline loops: CDR1 SGHTA, CDR2 FQGNSA. The length of the CDR3 is 15 residues. This chain's CDR3 is CASSRLAGFSYEQYF. Written as DNA, the CDR3 is TGTGCCAGCAGCCGACTAGCGGGGTTTTCCTACGAGCAGTACTTC.

This clonotype has only a few counts. The V and J genes are TRBV10-1 and TRBJ1-6; D is perhaps TRBD1 (5 bases). Germline CDR1 reads WNHNN; CDR2 reads SYGVQD (reference sequence). The V end lost 5 bases, the J end lost 7 bases, and 6 bases lay between the germline ends. The CDR3 is 12 amino acids. The CDR3: CASSRGNSPLHF. CDR3 sequence (DNA): TGCGCCAGCAGTAGGGGAAATTCACCCCTCCACTTT.

This clonotype has at least ten counts. The chain combines TRBV29-1 with TRBJ1-1; tentative D call: TRBD1 (6 bases). CDR1 is SQVTM and CDR2 is ANQGSEA in the germline V gene. Trimming took 3 bases from V and 3 from J, leaving 14 bases between them. This CDR3 region has 14 residues. The CDR3 nucleotides read TGCAGCGTTGACGGGGGCCGTTTTGACACTGAAGCTTTCTTT. This encodes CSVDGGRFDTEAFF.

This clonotype was seen repeatedly, ten times or more. J is TRBJ2-7 and V is TRBV20-1; maybe TRBD1 (6 bases). Germline V lookup: CDR1 DFQATT, CDR2 SNEGSKA (reference sequence). V was clipped by 0 bases and J by 0 bases, with 15 bases between them. The CDR3 length is 16 residues. The CDR3 loop reads CSARDLGTLSSYEQYV. In DNA, the CDR3 is TGCAGTGCTAGAGATCTAGGGACATTAAGCTCCTACGAGCAGTACGTC.

The CDR3 DNA reads TGCGCCAGCAGCCAAGAGGAGGGCTCTAATTCACCCCTCCACTTT. It is translated as CASSQEEGSNSPLHF. The rearrangement links TRBV4-3 to TRBJ1-6; D call uncertain. The CDR3 has 15 residues. CDR1 is LGHNA, CDR2 YSLEER, per germline. The ends were cut back, 0 bases at V and 6 bases at J, with 9 bases in the middle.

There are many counts of this clonotype. The chain links TRBV20-1 to TRBJ2-4; 7 positions agree with TRBD2. V lost 0 bases to trimming and J lost 0 bases; unmatched junction nucleotides: 2. The CDR3 totals 15 residues. Germline CDR1 and CDR2: DFQATT and SNEGSKA (reference sequence). CDR3: CSAREGRGAKNIQYF. CDR3 sequence (DNA): TGCAGTGCTAGAGAGGGGAGGGGAGCCAAAAACATTCAGTACTTC.

The sample holds many counts of this clonotype. The chain joins TRBV12-3 or TRBV12-4 to TRBJ1-5, with 7 bases that match TRBD1. The CDR3 is made up of 15 amino acids. Trimming at V came to 1 base and at J to 4 bases, leaving 4 bases not matched to a gene. CDR3 residues: CASSLVAGQNQPQHF. CDR3 sequence (DNA): TGTGCCAGCAGTTTAGTTGCGGGACAGAATCAGCCCCAGCATTTT.

In this sample, this clonotype turned up many times. The genes are TRBV29-1 and TRBJ2-7, with a tentative D call TRBD1 (6 bases). The germline gives CDR1 SQVTM, CDR2 ANQGSEA. This CDR3 spans 13 amino acids. Trimming stripped 6 bases from V and 0 bases from J, with 12 bases between. The CDR3 is CSVVDSYSYEQYF. The DNA for the CDR3 is TGCAGCGTGGTGGACAGTTACTCCTACGAGCAGTACTTC.

The chain has TRBV7-2 and TRBJ2-7; D not certain. The germline CDR1 and CDR2 sequences are SGHTA and FQGNSA. V lost 1 base and J 6 bases, leaving 16 bases between the germline ends. The CDR3 has 15 amino acids. For the CDR3, the DNA is TGTGCCAGCAGCTTAGTCGCCCGTCCTTCCCTCGAGCAGTACTTC. This translates into CASSLVARPSLEQYF.

V gene TRBV20-1 combines with J gene TRBJ2-3, with 10 bases that match TRBD2. J gave up 4 bases and V 4 bases, and 5 bases lay outside the gene matches. Germline V gene data show CDR1 as DFQATT and CDR2 as SNEGSKA (reference sequence). This CDR3 comprises 14 residues. CDR3 bases: TGCAGTGCTACGCGGACTAGCGGCTCAGATACGCAGTATTTT. Residues: CSATRTSGSDTQYF.